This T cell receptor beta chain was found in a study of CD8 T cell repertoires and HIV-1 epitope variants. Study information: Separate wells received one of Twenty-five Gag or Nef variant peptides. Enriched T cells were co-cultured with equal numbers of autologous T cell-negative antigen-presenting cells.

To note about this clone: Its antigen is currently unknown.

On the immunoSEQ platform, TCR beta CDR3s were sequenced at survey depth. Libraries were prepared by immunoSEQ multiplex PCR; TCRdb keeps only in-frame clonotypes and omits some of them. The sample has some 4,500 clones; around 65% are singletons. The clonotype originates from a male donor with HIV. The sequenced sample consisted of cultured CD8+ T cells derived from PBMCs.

CDR3 bases: TGTGCCAGCAGCCTCAGCGGGGGGGCAGATACGCAGTATTTT. Protein product: CASSLSGGADTQYF. The chain links TRBV27 to TRBJ2-3; 10 nucleotides line up with TRBD2. The CDR3 contains 14 residues. Per the germline V gene, CDR1 is MNHEY and CDR2 is SMNVEV (reference sequence). The junction had 4 bases not matched to a gene; V was cut back by 6 bases and J by 4 bases.